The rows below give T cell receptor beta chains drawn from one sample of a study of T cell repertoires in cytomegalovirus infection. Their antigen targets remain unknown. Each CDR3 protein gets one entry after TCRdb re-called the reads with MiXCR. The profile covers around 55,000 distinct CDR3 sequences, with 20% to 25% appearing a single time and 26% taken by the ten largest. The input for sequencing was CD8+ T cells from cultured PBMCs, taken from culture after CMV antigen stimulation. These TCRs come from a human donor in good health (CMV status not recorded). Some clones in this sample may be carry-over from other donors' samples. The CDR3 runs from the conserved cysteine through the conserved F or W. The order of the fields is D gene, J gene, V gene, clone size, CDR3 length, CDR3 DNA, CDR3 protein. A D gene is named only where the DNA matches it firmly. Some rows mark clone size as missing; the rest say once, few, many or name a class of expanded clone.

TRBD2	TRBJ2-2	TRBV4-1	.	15	TGCGCCAGCAGCCAACTAGCGGGTATTACCGGGGAGCTGTTTTTT	CASSQLAGITGELFF
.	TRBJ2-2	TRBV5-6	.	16	TGTGCCAGCAGCCACTCCAAGGCGAGAAACACCGGGGAGCTGTTTTTT	CASSHSKARNTGELFF
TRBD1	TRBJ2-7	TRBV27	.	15	TGTGCCAGCGGTTCCCGGGACAGGGTATTGGGCGAGCAGTACTTC	CASGSRDRVLGEQYF
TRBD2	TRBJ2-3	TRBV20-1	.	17	TGCAGTGCTAGATTGGCGGGAGGGCCGGATTTTGCAGATACGCAGTATTTT	CSARLAGGPDFADTQYF
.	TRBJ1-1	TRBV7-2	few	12	TGTGCCAGCAGCGGGTGGAACACTGAAGCTTTCTTT	CASSGWNTEAFF
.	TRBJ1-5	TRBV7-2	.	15	TGTGCCAGCAGCTTAGCGGGGGGCAGCAATCAGCCCCAGCATTTT	CASSLAGGSNQPQHF
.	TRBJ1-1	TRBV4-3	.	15	TGCGCCAGCAGCCACGACACCGGACCGAACACTGAAGCTTTCTTT	CASSHDTGPNTEAFF
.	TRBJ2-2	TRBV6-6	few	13	TGTGCCAGCAGAATAGGGGGAACCGGGGAGCTGTTTTTT	CASRIGGTGELFF
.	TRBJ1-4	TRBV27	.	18	TGTGCCAGCAGTCCCGGCCTCAGACAGATCGACGGTAATGAAAAACTGTTTTTT	CASSPGLRQIDGNEKLFF
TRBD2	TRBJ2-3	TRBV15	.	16	TGTGCCACCAGCAGAGTATCTAGCGGGGAGGGGGATACGCAGTATTTT	CATSRVSSGEGDTQYF
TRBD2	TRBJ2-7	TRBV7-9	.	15	TGTGCCAGCAGCTTAGCCGCCGGGAGGCACTACGAGCAGTACTTC	CASSLAAGRHYEQYF
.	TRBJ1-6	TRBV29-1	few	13	TGCAGCGTTCTCCTGGATTTCAATTCACCCCTCCACTTT	CSVLLDFNSPLHF
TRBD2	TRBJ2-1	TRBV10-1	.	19	TGCGCCAGCAGTGAGTCTTTGGCTAGCGGCTACAAGCCCTACAATGAGCAGTTCTTC	CASSESLASGYKPYNEQFF
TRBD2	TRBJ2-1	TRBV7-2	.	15	TGTGCCAGCAGATCAGGACTAGCGGCCTACAATGAGCAGTTCTTC	CASRSGLAAYNEQFF
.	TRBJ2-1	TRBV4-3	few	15	TGCGCCAGCAGCCAAGATCGGGCCAAGGGGAATGAGCAGTTCTTC	CASSQDRAKGNEQFF
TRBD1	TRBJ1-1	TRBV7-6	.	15	TGTGCCAGCAGCCTCGACGTAGGACAGGGGATTGAAGCTTTCTTT	CASSLDVGQGIEAFF
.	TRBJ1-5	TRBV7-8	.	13	TGTGCCAGCAGCCATCGGGAGAATCAGCCCCAGCATTTT	CASSHRENQPQHF
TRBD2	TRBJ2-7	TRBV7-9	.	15	TGTGCCAGCAGCTCCACTAGCGGGACCCTCTACGAGCAGTACTTC	CASSSTSGTLYEQYF
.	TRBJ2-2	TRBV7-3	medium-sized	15	TGTGCCAGCAGCTTCTTGAGCGTCGGGGTCGGGGAGCTGTTTTTT	CASSFLSVGVGELFF
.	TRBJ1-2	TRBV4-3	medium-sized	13	TGCGCCAGCAGCCAGTCGGGGGACTCTGGCTACACCTTC	CASSQSGDSGYTF
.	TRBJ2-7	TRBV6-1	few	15	TGTGCCAGCAGTGAATTTTTTGGCGGTTCCTACGAGCAGTACTTC	CASSEFFGGSYEQYF
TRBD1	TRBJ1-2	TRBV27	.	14	TGTGCCAGCAGTTTACAGGGGGGGATATATGGCTACACCTTC	CASSLQGGIYGYTF
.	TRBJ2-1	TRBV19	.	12	TGTGCCAGTAGTATCGTGGACAATGAGCAGTTCTTC	CASSIVDNEQFF
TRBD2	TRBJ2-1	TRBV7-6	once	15	TGTGCCAGCAGCCTACTAGCGGAGAAATACAATGAGCAGTTCTTC	CASSLLAEKYNEQFF
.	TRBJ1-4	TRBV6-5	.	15	TGTGCCAGCAGTTACTCGGGGAGAACTAATGAAAAACTGTTTTTT	CASSYSGRTNEKLFF
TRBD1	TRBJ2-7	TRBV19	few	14	TGTGCCAGTAAAACGGGGACAGGACCCTACGAGCAGTACTTC	CASKTGTGPYEQYF
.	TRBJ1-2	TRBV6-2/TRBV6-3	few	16	TGTGCCAGCAGCAAACGCCCACTCGGACCCAACCCCGGCTACACCTTC	CASSKRPLGPNPGYTF
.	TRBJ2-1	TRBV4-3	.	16	TGCGCCAGCAGCCAAGATACTAGTCGGCTTATTGGTGAGCAGTTCTTC	CASSQDTSRLIGEQFF
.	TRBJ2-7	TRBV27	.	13	TGTGCCAGCAGTCCTCCGAGTCTCTACGAGCAGTACTTC	CASSPPSLYEQYF
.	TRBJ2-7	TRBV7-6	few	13	TGTGCCAGCAGCCAAGAAGAACCGTACGAGCAGTACTTC	CASSQEEPYEQYF
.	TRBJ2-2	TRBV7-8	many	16	TGTGCCAGCAGCCTTCCGGGACACGCGAACACCGGGGAGCTGTTTTTT	CASSLPGHANTGELFF
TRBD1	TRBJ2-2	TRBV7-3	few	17	TGTGCCAGCAGCTCCCCGGGACAGGGGGCGGTCACCGGGGAGCTGTTTTTT	CASSSPGQGAVTGELFF
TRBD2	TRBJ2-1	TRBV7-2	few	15	TGTGCCAGCAGCAGGACTAGCGGGGCGTACAATGAGCAGTTCTTC	CASSRTSGAYNEQFF
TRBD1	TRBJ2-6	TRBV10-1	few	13	TGCGCCAGCGGATACAGGGGGTCGGACGTCCTGACTTTC	CASGYRGSDVLTF
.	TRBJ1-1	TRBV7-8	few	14	TGTGCCAGCAGCGCGTATTCATCCGGCACTGAAGCTTTCTTT	CASSAYSSGTEAFF
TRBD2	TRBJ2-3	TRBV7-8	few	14	TGTGCCAGCAGCTCTGGGAGGGGCACAGATACGCAGTATTTT	CASSSGRGTDTQYF
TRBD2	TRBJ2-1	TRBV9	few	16	TGTGCCAGCAGCGTAGGGACTAGCGGGTACTACAATGAGCAGTTCTTC	CASSVGTSGYYNEQFF
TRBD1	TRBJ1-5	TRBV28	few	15	TGTGCCAGCAGTTATGGGGACAGGGGTAATCAGCCCCAGCATTTT	CASSYGDRGNQPQHF